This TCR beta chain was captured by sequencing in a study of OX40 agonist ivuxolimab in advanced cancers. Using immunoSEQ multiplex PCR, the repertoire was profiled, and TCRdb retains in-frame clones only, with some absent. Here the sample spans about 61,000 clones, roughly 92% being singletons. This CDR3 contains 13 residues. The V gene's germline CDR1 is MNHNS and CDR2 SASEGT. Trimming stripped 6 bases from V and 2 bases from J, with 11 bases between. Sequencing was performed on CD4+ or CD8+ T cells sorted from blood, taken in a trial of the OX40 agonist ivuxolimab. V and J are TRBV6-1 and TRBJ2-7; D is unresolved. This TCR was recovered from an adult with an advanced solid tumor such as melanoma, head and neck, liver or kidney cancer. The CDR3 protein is CASSNSPAYEQYF. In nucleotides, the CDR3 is TGTGCCAGCAGCAACTCACCAGCCTACGAGCAGTACTTC.